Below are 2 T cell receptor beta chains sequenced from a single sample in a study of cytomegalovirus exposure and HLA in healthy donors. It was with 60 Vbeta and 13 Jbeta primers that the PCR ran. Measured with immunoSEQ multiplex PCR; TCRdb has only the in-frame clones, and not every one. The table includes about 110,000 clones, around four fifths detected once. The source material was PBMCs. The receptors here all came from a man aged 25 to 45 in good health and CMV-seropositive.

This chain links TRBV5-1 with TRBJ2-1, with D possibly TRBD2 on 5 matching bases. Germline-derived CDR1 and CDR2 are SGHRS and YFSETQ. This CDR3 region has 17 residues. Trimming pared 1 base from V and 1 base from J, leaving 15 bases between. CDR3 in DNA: TGCGCCAGCAGCTTGAGGAGGCAGCCTTTTTCCTACAATGAGCAGTTCTTC. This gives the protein CASSLRRQPFSYNEQFF.

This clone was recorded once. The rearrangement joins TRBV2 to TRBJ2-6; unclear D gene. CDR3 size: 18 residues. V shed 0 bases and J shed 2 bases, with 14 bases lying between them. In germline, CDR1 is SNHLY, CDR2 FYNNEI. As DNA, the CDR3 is TGTGCCAGCAGTGAAGCAATCCCAAGACACGCTGGGGCCAACGTCCTGACTTTC. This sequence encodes CASSEAIPRHAGANVLTF.